The 10 T cell receptor beta chains given below trace back to one sample, sequenced in a study of blood T cells in healthy people across ages (dated by TCRdb to about 2015). Library preparation used 5' RACE. TCRdb records Illumina HiSeq 2500 as the sequencer. The second PCR ran for roughly 7 to 12 cycles and used a J-beta primer mix along with a sample-barcoded 5' primer. The public reads were reanalyzed by TCRdb: fastp trimming at Q25, MiXCR alignment, in-frame beta chains only. Duplicate CDR3 protein sequences are folded into a single record with the most common DNA and genes. This sample holds a few hundred thousand distinct CDR3 sequences; approximately 51% were observed only once. The ten largest clones represent under 60% of the sample. Sequencing was performed on blood. The receptors here all came from a man aged 60-69 years in good health.

J is TRBJ2-1 and V is TRBV6-1; 12 bases line up with TRBD2. The germline gives CDR1 MNHNS, CDR2 SASEGT. The CDR3 spans 14 residues. Trimming took 6 bases from V and 12 from J; bases not matched to a gene: 9. As DNA, the CDR3 is TGTGCCAGCAGCCTGACTAGCGGGAGTTGTGGGCAGTTCTTC. Protein: CASSLTSGSCGQFF.

This clonotype was observed a few times. This chain joins TRBV5-1 and TRBJ2-7, with D possibly being TRBD1 or TRBD2 (5 bases each). The DNA matches TRBJ2-4 better at its end, which makes the J call doubtful. The CDR3 extends over 14 amino acids. Germline V gene lookup returns CDR1 SGHRS and CDR2 YFSETQ. The CDR3 bases are TGCGCCAGCAGCCAGGGACCCCAGGCGAACATTCAGTACTTC. Its translation is CASSQGPQANIQYF.

The chain recombines TRBV5-1 with TRBJ2-1; TRBD1 aligns across 9 bases. The J call could be wrong; TRBJ2-7 is a better fit for the DNA end. Per germline, CDR1 SGHRS and CDR2 YFSETQ. The CDR3 runs 14 residues. The CDR3: CASSLYRGPYEQYF. Written as DNA, the CDR3 is TGCGCCAGCAGCTTGTACAGGGGGCCTTACGAGCAGTACTTC.

The chain links TRBV6-5 to TRBJ1-4; D ambiguous. Germline assignment: CDR1 MNHEY and CDR2 SVGAGI. V lost 7 bases and J lost 3, with 18 bases in between. The CDR3 sequence is 16 residues long. The CDR3 bases are TGTGCCAGCACTCCTCGGAGCGGGAGGGCTAATGAAAAACTGTTTTTT. Translation: CASTPRSGRANEKLFF.

V and J are TRBV7-9 and TRBJ2-5; TRBD2 might be the D (6 bases). The DNA end is a closer match to TRBJ2-7, so the J assignment may be wrong. Germline loops: CDR1 SEHNR, CDR2 FQNEAQ (reference sequence). The CDR3 contains 14 residues. This CDR3 reads CASTRAGYLYEQYF. The CDR3 DNA follows: TGTGCCAGCACCCGGGCGGGATATCTCTACGAGCAGTACTTC.

The chain has TRBV29-1 and TRBJ1-2; no clear D. This CDR3 contains 12 residues. The V gene lost 5 bases and the J gene lost 5 bases, with 12 bases spanning the gap. In germline, CDR1 is SQVTM, CDR2 ANQGSEA. CDR3 DNA: TGCAGCGTTTTGGCAGGTCTATATGGCTACACCTTC. Its protein is CSVLAGLYGYTF.

This clonotype was detected once. V usage is TRBV5-8 and J usage is TRBJ2-1, with a tentative D call TRBD2 (7 bases). Trimming stripped 4 bases from V and 5 bases from J, with 16 bases between. Germline V lookup: CDR1 SGHTS, CDR2 YDEGEE. The CDR3 contains 15 residues. CDR3: CASSRGAGWDNEQFF. In DNA form, the CDR3 reads TGTGCCAGCAGCCGGGGGGCCGGGTGGGACAATGAGCAGTTCTTC.

The chain employs TRBV6-2 or TRBV6-3 and TRBJ2-1, with a tentative D call TRBD2 (5 bases). Germline CDR1 MNHEY, CDR2 SVGEGT. The CDR3 spans 15 residues. V was clipped by 7 bases and J by 4 bases, with 17 bases between them. The CDR3 loop is CASNPTPAAYNEQFF. The CDR3 nucleotides read TGTGCCAGCAACCCTACCCCAGCGGCATACAATGAGCAGTTCTTC.

This rearrangement joins TRBV3-1 to TRBJ2-7; tentatively, D is TRBD2 (6 bases). V dropped 4 bases and J dropped 4 bases, with 11 bases sitting between them. Germline V gives CDR1 LGHDT, CDR2 YNNKEL (reference sequence). The CDR3 is 13 residues long. CDR3 sequence reads: CASSRVGGYEQYF. DNA for the CDR3: TGTGCCAGCAGCCGGGTGGGGGGATACGAGCAGTACTTC.

The chain combines TRBV5-1 with TRBJ1-1; D is undetermined. Trimming removed 7 bases at V and 0 bases at J, with 13 bases between. Germline V lookup: CDR1 SGHRS, CDR2 YFSETQ. The CDR3 length is 14 residues. CDR3 loop: CASSVGVLNTEAFF. CDR3 coding DNA: TGCGCCAGCTCCGTTGGAGTCTTGAACACTGAAGCTTTCTTT.